This TCR beta chain was sequenced for a study of T-cell memory formation after mild COVID-19 listed by TCRdb under 2021. Study-level background: TCR sequence clusters from the two donors were largely donor specific. The cohort was made up of two young adult volunteers, one female and one male, who were previously healthy. In a couple of donors, T-cell clones that expanded and contracted after mild COVID-19 were followed by sequencing TCRalpha and TCRbeta repertoires longitudinally.

Overall study results and their limits: Some responding clones were found in pre-infection memory, which suggests that pre-existing cross-reactive memory T cells took part in the SARS-CoV-2 response. Contracting CD4+ clones turned up mainly in the CM and EM memory subsets, whereas EMRA was where CD8+ clones were enriched. SARS-CoV-2 specificity was not confirmed for the second-wave clones peaking on day 37. From day 15 to 85, contracting clones showed balanced CD4/CD8 phenotypes, whereas a second wave of clones that expanded from day 15 to 37 leaned towards CD4+. Only two mild cases were covered in the study, and larger cohorts including severe cases with pre-infection samples were considered necessary.

The CDR3, cysteine through phenylalanine, is 13 amino acids long. The DNA shown is the 39-base CDR3, in frame from base 1. Taken from the germline V gene, the CDR1 and CDR2 loops are LGHNA and YSLEER. V drops 2 bases and J drops 10 bases, leaving 14 bases in between. Sequencing relied on an Illumina NovaSeq 6000. cDNA libraries for TCRalpha and TCRbeta were prepared by 5'RACE using constant-segment primers, with sample barcodes and unique molecular identifiers added. Trizol reagent was used to extract RNA from every sample. Libraries were amplified in two PCR steps, with a second sample barcode and Illumina TruSeq adapters added in the second step. Libraries were sequenced on an Illumina NovaSeq with 2 x 150 bp paired-end reads. The paper's data handling went like this. Demultiplexing of reads and collapsing into UMI-guided consensus sequences were performed with migec v1.2.7. Using mixcr v2.1.11, UMI consensuses were aligned to TRA and TRB V and J templates and then assembled into clonotypes. A clonotype was counted as expanded or contracted only if both edgeR and NoisET called the change significant, with noise models trained on biological replicates. edgeR calls used a false discovery rate-adjusted p below 0.01 and a log2 fold-change threshold of 1. As an exploratory analysis of dynamics, max-normalized trajectories of the 1000 most abundant clonotypes were examined with PCA combined with hierarchical clustering. Separately sequenced CD4+ and CD8+ repertoires were used to assign the CD4 or CD8 phenotype of responding clones. TCRdb reprocessing: public reads trimmed at Q25 with fastp, clones called with MiXCR, in-frame beta chains kept. Each CDR3 protein gets just one entry, which takes the most common genes and DNA from the rows behind it. The V and J calls were determined by TCRdb, not by the authors. Within this sample are more than 35,000 distinct CDR3 sequences, with roughly 9.8% of them counted one time only. The ten largest clones capture about an eighth of the sample.

Ficoll-Paque density gradient centrifugation was used to isolate PBMCs. This clonotype was counted a few times. Its antigen target is currently unknown. No base quality information exists; no much larger clone differs at one position. Input material: PBMCs or a T cell subset sorted from them (not recorded which). The source of this sequence is an adult woman who had mild COVID-19 (a few samples of this study predate the infection). The sample titles of this study are shuffled in the database, so cell type and time point are left out; the donor was told from shared clones. The chain is encoded by TRBV4-3 joined to TRBJ1-1; no D gene is confidently identified. The CDR3 region reads CASSQSNRQGAFF. The nucleotide sequence reads as follows: TGCGCCAGCAGCCAATCAAATCGACAAGGAGCTTTCTTT.